The T cell receptor beta chain described here comes from a study of blood T cell repertoires in COVID-19. From germline, CDR1 is MNHEY and CDR2 SVGEGT. This CDR3 is 17 amino acids long. The V and J ends lost 4 bases and 1 base, in that order; junction bases with no gene match: 7. The assay was immunoSEQ multiplex PCR, and TCRdb's table has in-frame clones only and misses some. The sample contains fewer than 40,000 clones, approximately 90% of which appear only once. The specimen was peripheral blood. The genes are TRBV6-2 or TRBV6-3 and TRBJ2-2; 9 bases are a match to TRBD2. The TCR sequence derives from a woman older than 75 with active or convalescent COVID-19. CDR3 in amino acids: CASSFSRAGGNTGELFF. The DNA of the CDR3 is TGTGCCAGCAGTTTCTCGCGAGCGGGGGGGAACACCGGGGAGCTGTTTTTT.